These 23 T cell receptor beta chains originate from one sample sequenced in a study of T cell responses to AZD1222 COVID-19 vaccine. The data were produced by immunoSEQ multiplex PCR, yet TCRdb's version contains in-frame clones alone and is incomplete. The sample lists 90,000 to 150,000 clones, under 95% occurring once. The sequences come from peripheral blood, collected on day 0 of AZD1222 vaccination. Receptor source: an adult in good health.

The gene calls are TRBV3-1 (or the pseudogene TRBV3-2) and TRBJ1-2, with D possibly TRBD1 on 5 matching bases. This CDR3 region has 15 residues. Germline values: CDR1 LGHDT, CDR2 YNNKEL (reference sequence). The V end was cut by 2 bases, the J end by 4 bases, with 14 bases between. In DNA form, the CDR3 reads TGTGCCAGCAGCCAACAACAGGAGCCTGTCTATGGCTACACCTTC. Its protein is CASSQQQEPVYGYTF.

The chain has TRBV19 and TRBJ1-2; TRBD1 is a possible D gene (5 bases). The germline CDR1 and CDR2 sequences are LNHDA and SQIVND (reference sequence). This CDR3 contains 17 residues. Trimming cost V 5 bases and J 3 bases, with 22 bases left between them. CDR3 protein: CASSRNAGVGLDYGYTF. The DNA of the CDR3 is TGTGCCAGTAGTCGGAACGCGGGGGTCGGGTTAGACTATGGCTACACCTTC.

The V and J genes are TRBV15 and TRBJ2-1; no definite D call. The V end was cut by 2 bases, the J end by 3 bases, with 11 bases between. The CDR3 covers 15 residues. The germline V gene encodes CDR1 LNHNV and CDR2 YYDKDF (reference sequence). CDR3 residues: CATSRQRSVYNEQFF. In DNA form, the CDR3 reads TGTGCCACCAGCAGACAAAGGAGCGTCTACAATGAGCAGTTCTTC. Full variable domain (missing parts from reference TRBV15 and TRBJ2-1): DAMVIQNPRYQVTQFGKPVTLSCSQTLNHNVMYWYQQKSSQAPKLLFHYYDKDFNNEADTPDNFQSRRPNTSFCFLDIRSPGLGDTAMYLCATSRQRSVYNEQFFGPGTRLTVL.

The chain carries TRBV18 and TRBJ1-5, with D maybe TRBD1 (6 bases). The germline CDR1 and CDR2 sequences are KGHSH and LQKENI. The ends were cut back, 3 bases at V and 2 bases at J, with 8 bases in the middle. CDR3 length: 14 amino acids. The CDR3 reads CASSPDRRNQPQHF. CDR3 nucleotide sequence: TGTGCCAGCTCACCGGACAGACGCAATCAGCCCCAGCATTTT.

The chain is built from TRBV29-1 and TRBJ1-4; 7 bases agree with TRBD1. Germline CDR1 reads SQVTM; CDR2 reads ANQGSEA. Trimming took 6 bases from V and 1 from J; bases not matched to a gene: 5. The CDR3 consists of 14 residues. The CDR3 DNA reads TGCAGCGTGACAGGGTGGGGAACTAATGAAAAACTGTTTTTT. Its protein product is CSVTGWGTNEKLFF.

The rearrangement links TRBV28 to TRBJ2-2; D is possibly TRBD1 or TRBD2 (5 bases each). This CDR3 comprises 17 residues. From germline, CDR1 is MDHEN and CDR2 SYDVKM. V lost 6 bases and J lost 0, with 17 bases in between. CDR3 DNA sequence: TGTGCCAGCAGCCGCGTTAGGGGACCCCCGAACACCGGGGAGCTGTTTTTT. This encodes CASSRVRGPPNTGELFF.

On this clone itself: In the same sample, other DNA sequences code for this CDR3. This chain uses TRBV5-1 with TRBJ2-5; the match to TRBD1 covers 9 bases. Germline-derived CDR1 and CDR2 are SGHRS and YFSETQ. This CDR3 has 14 residues. Germline trimming cut 3 bases from V and 5 bases from J; bases unmatched to any gene: 5. CDR3 nucleotide sequence: TGCGCCAGCAGCTCCGGACAGGGGCAGGAGACCCAGTACTTC. Its protein is CASSSGQGQETQYF. Supplemented by reference TRBV5-1 and TRBJ2-5, the full variable domain reads KAGVTQTPRYLIKTRGQQVTLSCSPISGHRSVSWYQQTPGQGLQFLFEYFSETQRNKGNFPGRFSGRQFSNSRSEMNVSTLELGDSALYLCASSSGQGQETQYFGPGTRLLVL.

In this sample, this clone turned up once. The genes are TRBV6-5 and TRBJ2-6; D call uncertain. The V gene's germline CDR1 is MNHEY and CDR2 SVGAGI. V gave up 6 bases and J gave up 2 bases, with 8 bases separating them. The CDR3 is 14 residues long. The chain's CDR3 is CASSPVPGANVLTF. For the CDR3, the DNA is TGTGCCAGCAGCCCCGTCCCTGGGGCCAACGTCCTGACTTTC.

This clone was detected a few times. The chain employs TRBV6-2 or TRBV6-3 and TRBJ2-5; perhaps TRBD1 as D (6 bases). Germline-derived CDR1 and CDR2 are MNHEY and SVGEGT. The CDR3 is 21 amino acids. The germline V and J ends were trimmed by 0 bases and 2 bases, with 28 bases remaining between them. CDR3 loop: CASSYSIQDRREQWLQETQYF. The CDR3 region has the DNA TGTGCCAGCAGTTACTCGATTCAGGACAGAAGGGAACAGTGGTTACAAGAGACCCAGTACTTC.

The chain couples TRBV18 to TRBJ2-7; 8 bases map to TRBD2. This CDR3 has 15 residues. CDR1 KGHSH and CDR2 LQKENI come from the germline V gene. The trim removed 3 bases at V and 5 bases at J, leaving 9 bases unmatched. Here the CDR3 DNA reads TGTGCCAGCTCACCCCGGGCGGGGGGATACAACGAGCAGTACTTC. Translating it yields CASSPRAGGYNEQYF.

The chain uses TRBV7-9 and TRBJ2-1; TRBD2 matches 13 bases. This CDR3 has 15 residues. J gave up 5 bases and V 5 bases, and 3 bases lay outside the gene matches. Germline loops: CDR1 SEHNR, CDR2 FQNEAQ (reference sequence). The CDR3 region is CASSPGLAGNNEQFF. CDR3 nucleotides: TGTGCCAGCAGCCCGGGACTAGCGGGAAACAATGAGCAGTTCTTC. The variable domain in full, with the rest retrieved from reference TRBV7-9 and TRBJ2-1, is DTGVSQNPRHKITKRGQNVTFRCDPISEHNRLYWYRQTLGQGPEFLTYFQNEAQLEKSRLLSDRFSAERPKGSFSTLEIQRTEQGDSAMYLCASSPGLAGNNEQFFGPGTRLTVL.

This clone was seen a few times. The rearrangement joins TRBV10-3 to TRBJ1-3; D not resolved. The V end was cut by 6 bases, the J end by 1 base, with 10 bases between. CDR3 length equals 14 residues. Germline V lookup: CDR1 ENHRY, CDR2 SYGVKD. This CDR3 reads CAIRPDKSGNTIYF. The CDR3 DNA sequence: TGTGCCATCAGACCTGACAAATCTGGAAACACCATATATTTT.

The rearrangement joins TRBV7-9 to TRBJ1-4; D remains ambiguous. The CDR3 covers 12 residues. Looked up from germline, CDR1 is SEHNR and CDR2 is FQNEAQ (reference sequence). V dropped 5 bases and J dropped 4 bases, with 5 bases sitting between them. The CDR3 DNA is TGTGCCAGCAGCCCAATTAATGAAAAACTGTTTTTT. Translation gives CASSPINEKLFF.

The genes are TRBV7-8 and TRBJ1-1, with TRBD1 identical over 7 bases. CDR1 is SGHVS, CDR2 FQNEAQ, per germline. V trimming: 4 bases; J trimming: 1 base; junction bases outside the gene matches: 3. There are 14 residues in the CDR3. Here the CDR3 DNA reads TGTGCCAGCAGCTGGACAGGCGAGAACACTGAAGCTTTCTTT. Protein product: CASSWTGENTEAFF.

This rearrangement joins TRBV5-1 to TRBJ1-1; D call uncertain. The germline V gene encodes CDR1 SGHRS and CDR2 YFSETQ. There are 14 residues in the CDR3. With 0 bases removed from V and 4 bases from J, the gap between germline ends came to 10 bases. For the CDR3, the DNA is TGCGCCAGCAGCTTGGGTATGGGGTTCACTGAAGCTTTCTTT. It is translated as CASSLGMGFTEAFF.

This chain uses TRBV27 with TRBJ2-5; a possible D gene is TRBD2 (5 bases). Trimming removed 7 bases from V and 1 base from J, with 10 bases in between. The CDR3 runs to 13 residues. CDR1 is MNHEY and CDR2 is SMNVEV in the germline V gene (reference sequence). CDR3 amino acids: CASIAAGQETQYF. The CDR3 region has the DNA TGTGCCAGCATTGCGGCGGGCCAAGAGACCCAGTACTTC.

V gene TRBV5-1 combines with J gene TRBJ2-5; 7 bases agree with TRBD1. The ends lost 5 bases at V and 2 bases at J; junction bases unmatched: 12. The CDR3 sequence is 16 residues long. Per the germline V gene, CDR1 is SGHRS and CDR2 is YFSETQ. The CDR3 loop reads CASSHGALTGQETQYF. The CDR3 DNA sequence: TGCGCCAGCAGTCACGGGGCCTTGACAGGGCAAGAGACCCAGTACTTC.

This chain uses TRBV19 with TRBJ1-6; D call uncertain. The germline gives CDR1 LNHDA, CDR2 SQIVND (reference sequence). This CDR3 has 13 amino acids. V lost 7 bases to trimming and J lost 5 bases, with 9 bases between them. The CDR3 reads CASMEHNNSPLHF. As DNA, the CDR3 is TGTGCCAGTATGGAACACAATAATTCACCCCTCCACTTT. The variable domain in full, with the rest retrieved from reference TRBV19 and TRBJ1-6, is DGGITQSPKYLFRKEGQNVTLSCEQNLNHDAMYWYRQDPGQGLRLIYYSQIVNDFQKGDIAEGYSVSREKKESFPLTVTSAQKNPTAFYLCASMEHNNSPLHFGNGTRLTVT.

This sequence joins TRBV6-5 and TRBJ2-2, with D tentatively TRBD1 or TRBD2 (5 bases each). V was trimmed by 2 bases and J by 3 bases, leaving 13 bases between them. This CDR3 has 16 residues. Germline V gene data show CDR1 as MNHEY and CDR2 as SVGAGI. The CDR3 nucleotides read TGTGCCAGCAGTTACCTGAGGGGATCGGACACCGGGGAGCTGTTTTTT. Protein: CASSYLRGSDTGELFF.

The chain uses TRBV29-1 and TRBJ2-7; D is perhaps TRBD1 (6 bases). The CDR3 length is 12 residues. V was shortened by 3 bases and J by 2 bases, with 8 bases between the two germline ends. Germline V gene lookup returns CDR1 SQVTM and CDR2 ANQGSEA. Here the CDR3 DNA reads TGCAGCGTTGACGCAGGGGCCTACGAGCAGTACTTC. Encoded protein: CSVDAGAYEQYF.

This clone was observed once. The V and J genes are TRBV3-1 (or the pseudogene TRBV3-2) and TRBJ1-2; D is uncertain. V lost 1 base and J lost 5, with 14 bases in between. CDR3 length equals 15 residues. CDR1 is LGHDT, CDR2 YNNKEL, per germline (reference sequence). CDR3 coding DNA: TGTGCCAGCAGCCAAGGGATTGGCAGAACTTATGGCTACACCTTC. Encoded protein: CASSQGIGRTYGYTF.

This chain joins TRBV28 and TRBJ1-2; D call uncertain. V lost 5 bases and J 8 bases, leaving 12 bases between the germline ends. The germline CDR1 and CDR2 sequences are MDHEN and SYDVKM. This CDR3 has 12 residues. DNA of the CDR3: TGTGCCAGCAGTACCCCATTGAGAGGCTACACCTTC. Amino acids: CASSTPLRGYTF.

This chain uses TRBV18 with TRBJ1-5, with D maybe TRBD1 (5 bases). The CDR3 is 13 residues long. The V gene lost 2 bases and the J gene lost 7 bases, with 9 bases spanning the gap. CDR1 KGHSH and CDR2 LQKENI come from the germline V gene. The CDR3 DNA follows: TGTGCCAGCTCACCAAAAAGGGACCAGCCCCAGCATTTT. It specifies CASSPKRDQPQHF. The full variable domain, in which reference TRBV18 and TRBJ1-5 provide the parts outside the CDR3, is NAGVMQNPRHLVRRRGQEARLRCSPMKGHSHVYWYRQLPEEGLKFMVYLQKENIIDESGMPKERFSAEFPKEGPSILRIQQVVRGDSAAYFCASSPKRDQPQHFGDGTRLSIL.